Below, 32 T cell receptor beta chains from the same sample are listed, as sequenced in a study of blood T cell repertoires in COVID-19. The repertoire was sequenced with immunoSEQ multiplex PCR; TCRdb's copy has only in-frame clones and lacks some. The table has under 150,000 clones, less than 90% seen once; the top ten hold less than 50%. The sequencing input was peripheral blood. The receptors originated from a human donor in a cohort sampled during active COVID-19.

The V gene is TRBV12-5, the J gene TRBJ1-5; tentatively, D is TRBD1 (5 bases). The V gene lost 6 bases and the J gene lost 2 bases, with 14 bases spanning the gap. The V gene's germline CDR1 is LGHNT and CDR2 FRNRAP. The CDR3 sequence is 15 residues long. CDR3 nucleotides: TGTGCTAGTGGCGAGACAGTGATTGGCAATCAGCCCCAGCATTTT. It specifies CASGETVIGNQPQHF.

The chain couples TRBV27 to TRBJ1-2, with a weak D call TRBD1 (6 bases). This CDR3 has 13 amino acids. CDR1 is MNHEY and CDR2 is SMNVEV in the germline V gene (reference sequence). Trimming pared 7 bases from V and 5 bases from J, leaving 14 bases between. CDR3 region: CASTPTGMYGYTF. CDR3 nucleotides: TGTGCCAGCACTCCGACAGGAATGTATGGCTACACCTTC.

The chain uses TRBV25-1 and TRBJ1-5; D gene unclear. Germline-derived CDR1 and CDR2 are MGHDK and SYGVNS. V was pared by 3 bases and J by 5 bases, with 11 bases between. The CDR3 runs 14 residues. In nucleotides, the CDR3 is TGTGCCAGCAGTGACACTTACGGTTATCAGCCCCAGCATTTT. It yields the protein CASSDTYGYQPQHF.

The rearrangement joins TRBV4-3 to TRBJ2-1; D gene uncertain. The V gene's germline CDR1 is LGHNA and CDR2 YSLEER. The CDR3 has 17 residues. With 0 bases removed from V and 8 bases from J, the gap between germline ends came to 20 bases. Here the CDR3 DNA reads TGCGCCAGCAGCCAAGATCTCCGGATTGAGGTCGGTCATGAGCAGTTCTTC. Translation: CASSQDLRIEVGHEQFF.

The chain carries TRBV9 and TRBJ2-7; 10 bases line up with TRBD2. The germline V gene has CDR1 SGDLS and CDR2 YYNGEE. The CDR3 spans 15 residues. V lost 3 bases, J lost 6 bases, and 9 bases stayed unmatched. CDR3 in amino acids: CASSGSGLARGEQYF. CDR3 bases: TGTGCCAGCAGCGGCTCGGGACTAGCGAGGGGCGAGCAGTACTTC.

This clone was seen a few times. J is TRBJ1-2 and V is TRBV7-2; 7 bases align to TRBD1. V was pared by 0 bases and J by 6 bases, with 1 base of the junction left unmatched. The CDR3 contains 13 residues. CDR1 and CDR2 from the germline V gene are SGHTA and FQGNSA. The CDR3 region has the DNA TGTGCCAGCAGCTTAGCGACAGGGAATGGCTACACCTTC. As protein: CASSLATGNGYTF. Full variable domain (rest looked up from reference TRBV7-2 and TRBJ1-2): GAGVSQSPSNKVTEKGKDVELRCDPISGHTALYWYRQSLGQGLEFLIYFQGNSAPDKSGLPSDRFSAERTGGSVSTLTIQRTQQEDSAVYLCASSLATGNGYTFGSGTRLTVV.

CDR3 loop: CASSLVAAGSYEQYF. For the CDR3, the DNA is TGTGCCAGCAGCTTAGTTGCAGCAGGCTCCTACGAGCAGTACTTC. V gene TRBV11-2 combines with J gene TRBJ2-7; the D is unclear. The germline V gene has CDR1 SGHAT and CDR2 FQNNGV. V gave up 1 base and J gave up 0 bases, with 10 bases separating them. The CDR3 is made up of 15 amino acids.

The V gene is TRBV6-5, the J gene TRBJ1-5; 7 bases map to TRBD1. The J segment lost 2 bases and the V segment lost 6 bases, leaving 4 bases of the junction unmatched. The germline V gene encodes CDR1 MNHEY and CDR2 SVGAGI. The length of the CDR3 is 14 residues. The CDR3 DNA reads as TGTGCCAGCAGCGGGACAGAGGGCAATCAGCCCCAGCATTTT. Protein: CASSGTEGNQPQHF.

The gene calls are TRBV20-1 and TRBJ1-2, with 7 bases identical to TRBD1. Trimming took 6 bases from V and 7 from J; bases not matched to a gene: 5. The germline CDR1 and CDR2 sequences are DFQATT and SNEGSKA (reference sequence). CDR3 length equals 11 residues. This chain's CDR3 is CSARGEVGYTF. DNA for the CDR3: TGCAGTGCCAGGGGGGAGGTTGGCTACACCTTC.

This chain connects TRBV11-3 to TRBJ2-1, with 10 nucleotides matching TRBD1. CDR1 and CDR2 (germline): SGHNT, YENEEA. This CDR3 contains 15 residues. Losses at the gene ends were 5 bases for V and 5 bases for J; bases not matched to a gene: 6. This CDR3 is CASSAGTGVNNEQFF. DNA for the CDR3: TGTGCCAGCAGCGCCGGGACAGGGGTGAACAATGAGCAGTTCTTC. The entire variable domain, with the rest obtained from reference TRBV11-3 and TRBJ2-1, is as follows: EAGVVQSPRYKIIEKKQPVAFWCNPISGHNTLYWYLQNLGQGPELLIRYENEEAVDDSQLPKDRFSAERLKGVDSTLKIQPAELGDSAVYLCASSAGTGVNNEQFFGPGTRLTVL.

J is TRBJ1-6 and V is TRBV2; the D is unclear. In germline, CDR1 is SNHLY, CDR2 FYNNEI. CDR3 size: 14 residues. Trimming removed 7 bases from V and 5 bases from J, with 12 bases in between. The CDR3 region is CASTKRGNNSPLHF. DNA of the CDR3: TGTGCCAGCACTAAACGAGGGAATAATTCACCCCTCCACTTT.

The J gene is TRBJ1-4, the V gene TRBV7-9, with D hard to call. CDR1 is SEHNR, CDR2 FQNEAQ, per germline (reference sequence). The length of the CDR3 is 14 residues. V lost 5 bases and J 2 bases, leaving 9 bases between the germline ends. The CDR3 bases are TGTGCCAGCAGCCATCCGGTTACTAATGAAAAACTGTTTTTT. This encodes CASSHPVTNEKLFF.

Concerning this clone: In the same sample, other DNA sequences code for this CDR3. This sequence joins TRBV7-2 and TRBJ1-2, with 7 nucleotides matching TRBD1. CDR3 length equals 14 residues. V shed 1 base, J shed 7 bases, and the junction held 6 bases outside the gene matches. Germline V gene lookup returns CDR1 SGHTA and CDR2 FQGNSA. The CDR3: CASSLDRGISGYTF. The CDR3 DNA sequence: TGTGCCAGCAGCTTAGACAGGGGAATCAGTGGCTACACCTTC.

About this clone itself: One end of the junction fails to match germline, which may point to a read error. CDR3 amino acids: CASSLAGSSSGNTIYF. The CDR3 nucleotides read TGTGCCAGCAGTTTGGCGGGATCCAGTTCTGGCAACACCATATATTTT. The V and J genes are TRBV28 and TRBJ1-3; D remains unclear. The CDR3 is 16 residues long. The germline CDR1 and CDR2 sequences are MDHEN and SYDVKM.

V and J are TRBV13 and TRBJ2-2, with 9 bases lining up with TRBD2. The CDR3 runs to 17 residues. J lost 6 bases, V lost 2 bases, and 10 bases had no gene match. Germline assignment: CDR1 PRHDT and CDR2 FYEKMQ (reference sequence). CDR3 coding DNA: TGTGCCAGCAGCTTACGACGACTAGCGGAGTTCGCCGGGGAGCTGTTTTTT. Its translation is CASSLRRLAEFAGELFF.

V and J are TRBV11-2 and TRBJ2-7; D possibly corresponds to TRBD2 (5 bases). The germline V gene has CDR1 SGHAT and CDR2 FQNNGV. V lost 5 bases and J lost 2, with 13 bases in between. CDR3 length: 14 residues. In nucleotides, the CDR3 is TGTGCCAGCAGCCCCAGCGGTGGGGCCTACGAGCAGTACTTC. This translates into CASSPSGGAYEQYF.

The DNA of the CDR3 is TGTGCCAGCAGAATAGACAGGATGAACACTGAAGCTTTCTTT. It specifies CASRIDRMNTEAFF. The rearrangement joins TRBV27 to TRBJ1-1; D is possibly TRBD1 (6 bases). Trimming stripped 6 bases from V and 0 bases from J, with 11 bases between. This CDR3 is 14 amino acids long. Germline-derived CDR1 and CDR2 are MNHEY and SMNVEV (reference sequence).

The rearrangement links TRBV5-1 to TRBJ1-3, with D maybe TRBD1 (6 bases). This CDR3 region has 15 residues. CDR1 SGHRS and CDR2 YFSETQ come from the germline V gene. The V and J ends lost 4 bases and 2 bases respectively, with 13 bases between them. CDR3 in amino acids: CASSPTQGTGNTIYF. The DNA for the CDR3 is TGCGCCAGCAGCCCAACACAGGGAACTGGAAACACCATATATTTT.

CDR3 bases: TGTGCCAGCAGCTTAACGCCAGGGGGCGGTCAGCCCCAGCATTTT. Its translation is CASSLTPGGGQPQHF. The chain has TRBV7-2 and TRBJ1-5; 8 nucleotides line up with TRBD1. Germline CDR1 SGHTA, CDR2 FQGNSA. V trimming: 2 bases; J trimming: 6 bases; junction bases outside the gene matches: 6. The CDR3 loop spans 15 amino acids.

The chain recombines TRBV3-1 (or the pseudogene TRBV3-2) with TRBJ2-3, with D unresolved. Germline CDR1 and CDR2: LGHDT and YNNKEL (reference sequence). Trimming shortened V by 0 bases and J by 7 bases, and 5 bases separated the two germline ends. The CDR3 sequence is 12 residues long. This CDR3 is CASSQDLHTQYF. The CDR3 DNA reads TGTGCCAGCAGCCAAGATCTCCATACGCAGTATTTT.

The V gene is TRBV4-1, the J gene TRBJ2-3; 12 positions agree with TRBD2. Germline CDR1 and CDR2: MGHRA and YSYEKL. The CDR3 runs 15 residues. J was trimmed by 7 bases and V by 4 bases; bases with no gene match: 6. Here the CDR3 DNA reads TGCGCCAGCAGCCCCTCTAGCGGGGGGGCCTATACGCAGTATTTT. Translated, it gives CASSPSSGGAYTQYF.

This chain links TRBV5-6 with TRBJ2-2; 9 bases line up with TRBD1. V shed 4 bases and J 8 bases; nucleotides not matched to a gene: 9. The CDR3 totals 15 residues. Germline V gene data show CDR1 as SGHDT and CDR2 as YYEEEE. CDR3 amino acids: CASSRPTGGMGELFF. CDR3 DNA: TGTGCCAGCAGCCGACCAACAGGGGGCATGGGGGAGCTGTTTTTT.

The genes are TRBV15 and TRBJ2-7; 8 bases fit TRBD1. CDR3 length: 14 amino acids. CDR1 is LNHNV and CDR2 is YYDKDF in the germline V gene (reference sequence). V shed 4 bases and J 6 bases; nucleotides not matched to a gene: 8. The CDR3: CATSTQGGFGEQYF. In nucleotides, the CDR3 is TGTGCCACCAGCACACAGGGGGGATTCGGCGAGCAGTACTTC.

This clone showed up just a few times. V usage is TRBV10-3 and J usage is TRBJ2-1; possibly TRBD2 for D (6 bases). Trimming removed 8 bases at V and 0 bases at J, with 14 bases between. Germline V gene sequence: CDR1 ENHRY, CDR2 SYGVKD. The CDR3 contains 15 residues. CDR3 in amino acids: CAIQDSGSSYNEQFF. The CDR3 DNA follows: TGTGCCATCCAAGATAGCGGTAGCTCCTACAATGAGCAGTTCTTC.

The J gene is TRBJ2-5, the V gene TRBV9; 8 positions match TRBD2. Trimming at V came to 3 bases and at J to 0 bases, leaving 4 bases not matched to a gene. CDR3 length: 15 residues. The germline V gene has CDR1 SGDLS and CDR2 YYNGEE. The CDR3 DNA follows: TGTGCCAGCAGCGCGGGGGGGCTGTACCAAGAGACCCAGTACTTC. This codes for CASSAGGLYQETQYF.

The count of this clone is one. The chain carries TRBV7-2 and TRBJ2-2; D unclear. Per the germline V gene, CDR1 is SGHTA and CDR2 is FQGNSA. V was pared by 2 bases and J by 5 bases, with 9 bases between. CDR3 length equals 14 residues. CDR3 protein: CASSLLPQTGELFF. The CDR3 bases are TGTGCCAGCAGCTTACTCCCCCAGACCGGGGAGCTGTTTTTT.

This clone was seen only a few times. The chain is built from TRBV19 and TRBJ1-6; D might be TRBD1 (5 bases). There are 15 residues in the CDR3. V lost 10 bases and J 10 bases, leaving 23 bases between the germline ends. The germline V gene has CDR1 LNHDA and CDR2 SQIVND (reference sequence). The CDR3 loop reads CATKEGWALGSPLHF. For the CDR3, the DNA is TGTGCCACCAAGGAGGGGTGGGCCCTAGGATCACCCCTCCACTTT.

This rearrangement joins TRBV5-1 to TRBJ1-2; tentative D call: TRBD1 (5 bases). Between the trimmed V and J ends, which lost 4 bases and 4 bases, there was a span of 20 bases. The CDR3 length is 16 residues. Germline V CDR1 and CDR2: SGHRS, YFSETQ. DNA of the CDR3: TGCGCCAGCAGCCCGATCGGGGGGATTATGTCCTATGGCTACACCTTC. Residues: CASSPIGGIMSYGYTF. Full variable domain (remainder filled in from reference TRBV5-1 and TRBJ1-2): KAGVTQTPRYLIKTRGQQVTLSCSPISGHRSVSWYQQTPGQGLQFLFEYFSETQRNKGNFPGRFSGRQFSNSRSEMNVSTLELGDSALYLCASSPIGGIMSYGYTFGSGTRLTVV.

V gene TRBV6-2 or TRBV6-3 combines with J gene TRBJ2-5; 10 bases map to TRBD1. With V trimmed by 0 bases and J by 5 bases, 9 bases remained unmatched. Germline values: CDR1 MNHEY, CDR2 SVGEGT. The CDR3 runs 17 residues. In DNA form, the CDR3 reads TGTGCCAGCAGTTACTCGATTGCGACAGGGGGCTTCGAGACCCAGTACTTC. Residues: CASSYSIATGGFETQYF.

V is TRBV4-2 and J is TRBJ2-2, with a weak D call TRBD2 (6 bases). The V and J ends lost 3 bases and 1 base respectively, with 15 bases between them. Germline V gene lookup returns CDR1 LGHNA and CDR2 YNFKEQ. The CDR3 runs 17 residues. This CDR3 is CASSQRTGTGNTGELFF. CDR3 DNA: TGTGCCAGCAGCCAGCGGACCGGGACTGGGAACACCGGGGAGCTGTTTTTT.

The gene calls are TRBV30 and TRBJ2-5; 9 bases fit TRBD1. Germline V CDR1 and CDR2: GTSNPN, SVGIG (reference sequence). CDR3 size: 14 residues. With 3 bases clipped from V and 3 bases from J, the junction kept 5 bases outside the gene matches. The CDR3 nucleotides read TGTGCCTGGAGCCGGGACAGGGCTAAAGAGACCCAGTACTTC. This translates into CAWSRDRAKETQYF.

This clone was detected only once. This chain links TRBV10-3 with TRBJ2-2, with 8 bases that match TRBD1. This CDR3 is built from 16 residues. V lost 6 bases to trimming and J lost 2 bases; unmatched junction nucleotides: 8. Germline-derived CDR1 and CDR2 are ENHRY and SYGVKD. CDR3 sequence reads: CAISAKTGANTGELFF. The CDR3 coding sequence is TGTGCCATCAGCGCAAAGACAGGGGCCAACACCGGGGAGCTGTTTTTT.